The sample holds one count of the clone carrying this TCR beta chain. Profiled with immunoSEQ multiplex PCR; TCRdb holds only in-frame clones, not every one. The table lists 51,000 or so clones, 80% to 90% of them singletons, with over 10% in the top ten. The data stem from a study of blood T cell repertoires in COVID-19. The CDR3 has 13 residues. The germline V gene encodes CDR1 GTSNPN and CDR2 SVGIG (reference sequence). The chain links TRBV30 to TRBJ1-3, with 8 bases identical to TRBD1. Sequences were obtained from peripheral blood. This sequence originates from a man older than 75 with acute or convalescent COVID-19. The chain's CDR3 is CASTGEIGNTIYF. CDR3 coding DNA: TGTGCTTCGACAGGGGAAATAGGAAACACCATATATTTT.